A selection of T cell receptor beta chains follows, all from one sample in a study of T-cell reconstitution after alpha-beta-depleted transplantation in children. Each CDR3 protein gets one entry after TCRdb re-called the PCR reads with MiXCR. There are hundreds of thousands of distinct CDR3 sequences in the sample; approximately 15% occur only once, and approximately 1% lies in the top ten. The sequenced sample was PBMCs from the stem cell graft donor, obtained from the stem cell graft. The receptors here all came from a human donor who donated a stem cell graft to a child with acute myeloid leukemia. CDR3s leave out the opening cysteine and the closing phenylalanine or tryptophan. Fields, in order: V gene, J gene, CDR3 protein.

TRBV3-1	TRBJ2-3	ASSPRTSGPTDTQY
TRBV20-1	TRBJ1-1	SATAGPMNTEAF
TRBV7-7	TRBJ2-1	ASSPIDLNEQF
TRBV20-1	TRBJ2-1	SASWMPPKQF
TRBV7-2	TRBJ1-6	ASSFLGETPLH
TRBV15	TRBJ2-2	ATSLTSGGPLTGELF
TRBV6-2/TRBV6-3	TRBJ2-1	ASSYVHNEQF
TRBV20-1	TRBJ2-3	SAREGGPGFSSTDTQY
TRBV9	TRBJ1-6	ASSVDLGVTSPLH
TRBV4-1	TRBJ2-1	ASSQEPAGGRNEQF
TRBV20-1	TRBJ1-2	SARADRMDYGYT
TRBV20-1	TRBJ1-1	SARDLGAVLNTEAF
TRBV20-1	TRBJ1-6	SAYPGTPFGPLH
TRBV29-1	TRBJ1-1	SVTGFEGTEAF
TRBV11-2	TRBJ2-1	ASSLVLEGNEQF
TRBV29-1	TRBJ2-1	SVPLFGGALNEQF
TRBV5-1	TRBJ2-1	ASSLDRVIEQF
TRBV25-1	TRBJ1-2	ASSGFQGSNGYT
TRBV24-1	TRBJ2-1	ATSDSGTTYNEQF
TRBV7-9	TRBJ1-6	ASSVGGQGPAPLH
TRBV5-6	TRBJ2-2	ASSRLAPLKAGELF
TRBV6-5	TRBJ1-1	ASSYSGWNTEAF
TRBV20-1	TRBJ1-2	SAQGQLINYGYT
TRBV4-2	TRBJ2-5	ASSQVETSQGETQY
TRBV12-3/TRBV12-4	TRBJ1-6	APRWDGDNSPLH
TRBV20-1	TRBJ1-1	SARLRQGALAEAF
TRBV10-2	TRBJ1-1	ASSELDMGTNTEAF
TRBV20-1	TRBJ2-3	SARDSGGSVVTDTQY
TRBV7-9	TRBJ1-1	ASSWLTPDTEAF
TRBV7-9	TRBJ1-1	ASSLGGPDYGSEAF
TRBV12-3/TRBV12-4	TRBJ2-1	ASRPTGTAFNEQF
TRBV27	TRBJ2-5	ASSFRNRETQY
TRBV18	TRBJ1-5	ASSPTLQNQPQH
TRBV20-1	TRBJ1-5	SARWGQGGHQPQH
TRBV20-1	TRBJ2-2	SARPFQGSTGELF
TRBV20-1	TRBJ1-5	SASNPDSSNQPQH
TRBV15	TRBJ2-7	ATSRNGQGSPYEQY
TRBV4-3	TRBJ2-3	ASSQGPGSSGESQY
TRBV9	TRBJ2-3	ASSAIGTGEGRAQY
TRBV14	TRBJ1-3	ASSWTSSGNTIY
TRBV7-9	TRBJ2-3	ASSRPWGNTDTQY
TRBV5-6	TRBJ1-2	ASSQDTEYGYT